This T cell receptor beta chain derives from a study of cytomegalovirus exposure and HLA in healthy donors. At collection, donors were nominally healthy, but unrecorded immune exposures were probable. The germline V gene has CDR1 SQVTM and CDR2 ANQGSEA. This CDR3 spans 13 amino acids. The V end was cut by 0 bases, the J end by 2 bases, with 7 bases between. With 60 Vbeta and 13 Jbeta primers, the PCR was carried out. In the original workflow: Unique TCR beta chains numbered approximately 76 million in a later analysis, with around 11 million shared. The protocol was immunoSEQ multiplex PCR, while the TCRdb copy is restricted to in-frame clones and leaves out a portion. V and J calls and clone size are copied from that table; D and trimming were computed from the DNA. Of 150,000 to 180,000 clones in the sample, around 83% were seen once.

Sequencing was performed on PBMCs. V and J are TRBV29-1 and TRBJ1-2, with D tentatively TRBD1 (5 bases). This sequence originates from a woman younger than 35 in good health and CMV-seronegative. The CDR3 protein is CSVEDRGNYGYTF. For the CDR3, the DNA is TGCAGCGTTGAAGATCGGGGGAACTATGGCTACACCTTC.